The rows below give T cell receptor beta chains drawn from one sample of a study of T-cell memory formation after mild COVID-19. TCRdb re-called the 5' RACE reads through MiXCR, storing one row per CDR3 protein. The repertoire consists of about 82,000 distinct CDR3 sequences, with 10% to 15% occurring once and the leading ten covering roughly 40%. The sample taken for sequencing was PBMCs or a T cell subset sorted from them (not recorded which). These receptors were collected from a man between 18 and 35 years old who had mild COVID-19 (a few samples of this study predate the infection). Cell type and time point are not known. Each CDR3 is given with its conserved first and last residue. Fields, in order: J gene, D gene, clone size, V gene, CDR3 protein, CDR3 DNA. The D gene is left open where the match is weak. Clone size, where shown, is once, few, many, or a class for clones that have expanded.

TRBJ2-2,-,-,TRBV4-3,CASSQDSDLRGVAGELFF,TGCGCCAGCAGCCAAGATTCAGATCTGAGAGGGGTTGCCGGGGAGCTGTTTTTT
TRBJ1-2,-,-,TRBV4-3,CASRRVGIDYGYTF,TGCGCCAGCCGTAGGGTGGGGATCGATTATGGCTACACCTTC
TRBJ2-7,-,many,TRBV7-3,CASSLARGIHEQYF,TGTGCCAGCAGCTTGGCCAGGGGCATCCACGAGCAGTACTTC
TRBJ1-5,-,-,TRBV10-3,CAISEAQLYSNQPQHF,TGTGCCATCAGTGAAGCACAGCTTTATAGCAATCAGCCCCAGCATTTT
TRBJ2-5,TRBD1,-,TRBV27,CASSLGTGRQETQYF,TGTGCCAGCAGTCTCGGGACAGGGAGGCAAGAGACCCAGTACTTC
TRBJ2-7,-,many,TRBV20-1,CSARPFTGTEYEQYF,TGCAGTGCTAGGCCATTCACAGGGACGGAATACGAGCAGTACTTC
TRBJ1-2,-,few,TRBV4-3,CASSQDGRASYGYTF,TGCGCCAGCAGCCAAGATGGAAGAGCCAGCTATGGCTACACCTTC
TRBJ1-5,-,few,TRBV6-5,CASSYGRETQPQHF,TGTGCCAGCAGTTACGGGAGGGAGACTCAGCCCCAGCATTTT
TRBJ1-1,TRBD1,many,TRBV7-9,CASSLSTGGTEAFF,TGTGCCAGCAGCTTATCGACAGGGGGCACTGAAGCTTTCTTT
TRBJ1-1,TRBD1,-,TRBV5-1,CASSWGQLNTEAFF,TGCGCCAGCAGCTGGGGACAGTTGAACACTGAAGCTTTCTTT
TRBJ2-2,-,few,TRBV12-3/TRBV12-4,CASIAPGQNTGELFF,TGTGCCAGCATCGCTCCGGGACAGAACACCGGGGAGCTGTTTTTT
TRBJ1-2,TRBD1,-,TRBV5-1,CASSLTRTGGDGYTF,TGCGCCAGCAGCTTGACTCGGACAGGGGGCGACGGCTACACCTTC
TRBJ2-5,-,-,TRBV3-1,CASSSGTPRETQYF,TGTGCCAGCAGTTCCGGGACACCTCGAGAGACCCAGTACTTC
TRBJ2-7,TRBD1,-,TRBV5-6,CASSSRDSAFYEQYF,TGTGCCAGCAGTTCTCGGGACAGCGCTTTTTACGAGCAGTACTTC
TRBJ2-5,-,-,TRBV13,CASSIRRPVQETQYF,TGTGCCAGCAGCATTAGACGGCCGGTCCAAGAGACCCAGTACTTC
TRBJ2-2,-,-,TRBV19,CASSIWPGVPGELFF,TGTGCCAGTAGTATTTGGCCAGGGGTCCCCGGGGAGCTGTTTTTT
TRBJ2-5,-,-,TRBV7-9,CASSLVGSRGQEETQYF,TGTGCCAGCAGCTTAGTGGGGAGCAGGGGCCAGGAGGAGACCCAGTACTTC
TRBJ1-2,-,-,TRBV7-9,CASSLAAGNYGYTF,TGTGCCAGCAGCTTAGCTGCAGGGAACTATGGCTACACCTTC
TRBJ2-6,-,-,TRBV7-6,CASSPPASGANVLTF,TGTGCCAGCAGCCCTCCCGCCTCTGGGGCCAACGTCCTGACTTTC
TRBJ2-1,TRBD2,few,TRBV27,CASTIAGPTYNEQFF,TGTGCCAGCACCATAGCGGGGCCCACCTACAATGAGCAGTTCTTC
TRBJ2-2,-,-,TRBV7-9,CASSLAIARFGELFF,TGTGCCAGCAGCTTGGCAATAGCGAGGTTCGGGGAGCTGTTTTTT
TRBJ2-1,-,few,TRBV29-1,CSVEGAEEQFF,TGCAGCGTTGAAGGGGCCGAAGAGCAGTTCTTC
TRBJ2-1,-,few,TRBV11-2,CASSLGVVQSGEQFF,TGTGCCAGCAGCTTAGGAGTGGTGCAAAGCGGTGAGCAGTTCTTC
TRBJ2-1,-,few,TRBV29-1,CSVGGGFRNEQFF,TGCAGCGTTGGTGGCGGGTTTCGTAATGAGCAGTTCTTC
TRBJ1-2,-,-,TRBV12-5,CASGLGGAGYGYTF,TGTGCTAGTGGTTTGGGGGGGGCAGGCTATGGCTACACCTTC
TRBJ2-1,-,few,TRBV4-3,CASSSMGSPYVQQFF,TGCGCCAGCAGCTCGATGGGCTCCCCGTATGTCCAGCAGTTCTTC
TRBJ1-6,-,few,TRBV28,CASSFGTPSSPLHF,TGTGCCAGCAGTTTCGGCACCCCTAGTTCACCCCTCCACTTT
TRBJ1-2,-,few,TRBV4-1,CASSQAPALAATASHGYTF,TGCGCCAGCAGCCAAGCCCCGGCTTTGGCCGCCACCGCTAGTCATGGCTACACCTTC
TRBJ1-5,TRBD1,few,TRBV27,CASSYTGGAQPQHF,TGTGCCAGCAGCTACACAGGGGGTGCGCAGCCCCAGCATTTT
TRBJ2-2,TRBD1,few,TRBV4-1,CASSQGPPAGGNTGELFF,TGCGCCAGCAGCCAAGGCCCCCCGGCAGGGGGAAACACCGGGGAGCTGTTTTTT
TRBJ2-7,TRBD1,few,TRBV5-1,CASSRDRPIDEQYF,TGCGCCAGCAGCCGGGACAGGCCAATCGACGAGCAGTACTTC
TRBJ2-1,TRBD2,-,TRBV7-3,CASSKLAGAYNEQFF,TGTGCCAGCAGCAAACTAGCGGGGGCTTACAATGAGCAGTTCTTC
TRBJ2-3,-,-,TRBV9,CASSVEGDTQYF,TGTGCCAGCAGCGTAGAAGGGGATACGCAGTATTTT
TRBJ2-1,-,many,TRBV12-3/TRBV12-4,CASSPPRASPNNEQFF,TGTGCCAGCAGTCCCCCCAGGGCTAGCCCTAACAATGAGCAGTTCTTC
TRBJ1-1,-,few,TRBV6-5,CASSYEGQTEAFF,TGTGCCAGCAGTTACGAGGGGCAGACTGAAGCTTTCTTT
TRBJ1-2,-,few,TRBV9,CASSVEGAYYGYTF,TGTGCCAGCAGCGTAGAAGGGGCTTACTATGGCTACACCTTC
TRBJ2-2,-,-,TRBV6-2/TRBV6-3,CASSPKYGVVTGELFF,TGTGCCAGCAGTCCGAAGTACGGGGTGGTCACCGGGGAGCTGTTTTTT
TRBJ2-1,TRBD1,few,TRBV7-6,CASTLQARGQNEQFF,TGTGCCAGCACCCTCCAGGCTAGGGGGCAAAATGAGCAGTTCTTC
TRBJ2-7,-,-,TRBV7-6,CASSLITTGEQYF,TGTGCCAGCAGCTTAATCACAACGGGCGAGCAGTACTTC
TRBJ2-7,-,few,TRBV29-1,CSVLGQNYEQYF,TGCAGCGTTCTTGGACAGAACTACGAGCAGTACTTC
TRBJ1-1,-,medium-sized,TRBV14,CASSRGGALNTEAFF,TGTGCCAGCAGCCGGGGAGGGGCTTTGAACACTGAAGCTTTCTTT
TRBJ2-3,-,many,TRBV12-3/TRBV12-4,CASSFRDTQYF,TGTGCCAGCAGTTTTCGTGATACGCAGTATTTT
TRBJ2-5,-,few,TRBV11-2,CASSKQAGSQETQYF,TGTGCCAGCAGCAAGCAGGCCGGCAGTCAAGAGACCCAGTACTTC
TRBJ1-1,-,-,TRBV5-1,CASSLSGPRIYTEAFF,TGCGCCAGCAGCTTGTCAGGCCCCAGGATATACACTGAAGCTTTCTTT
TRBJ2-1,TRBD1,many,TRBV27,CASSLNWDRNNEQFF,TGTGCCAGCAGTTTAAATTGGGACAGAAACAATGAGCAGTTCTTC
TRBJ1-4,-,-,TRBV6-2/TRBV6-3,CASSYSVAATNEKLFF,TGTGCCAGCAGTTACTCGGTCGCCGCAACTAATGAAAAACTGTTTTTT
TRBJ2-3,-,few,TRBV6-2/TRBV6-3,CASSKEGGPTDTQYF,TGTGCCAGCTCCAAGGAGGGGGGACCCACAGATACGCAGTATTTT
TRBJ1-1,-,-,TRBV28,CASSFHRMNTEAFF,TGTGCCAGCAGTTTCCACAGGATGAACACTGAAGCTTTCTTT
TRBJ2-2,-,few,TRBV12-3/TRBV12-4,CASSPDTKVSTGELFF,TGTGCCAGCAGCCCGGACACCAAAGTTTCCACCGGGGAGCTGTTTTTT
TRBJ2-5,TRBD2,-,TRBV12-3/TRBV12-4,CASTPFGGGIQETQYF,TGTGCCAGCACTCCCTTCGGGGGGGGGATACAAGAGACCCAGTACTTC
TRBJ2-7,TRBD1,-,TRBV5-1,CARSAGQGIDEQYF,TGCGCCCGCAGCGCGGGACAGGGTATCGACGAGCAGTACTTC